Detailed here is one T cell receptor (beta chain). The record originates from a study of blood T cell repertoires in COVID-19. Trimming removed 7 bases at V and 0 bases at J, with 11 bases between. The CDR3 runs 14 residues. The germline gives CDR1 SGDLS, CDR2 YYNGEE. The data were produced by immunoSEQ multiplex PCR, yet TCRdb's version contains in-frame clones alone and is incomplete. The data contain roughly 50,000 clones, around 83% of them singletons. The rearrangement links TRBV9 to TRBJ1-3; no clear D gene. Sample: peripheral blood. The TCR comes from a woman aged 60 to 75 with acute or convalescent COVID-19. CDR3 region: CASGGVTSGNTIYF. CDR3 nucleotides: TGTGCCAGCGGTGGAGTCACCTCTGGAAACACCATATATTTT.